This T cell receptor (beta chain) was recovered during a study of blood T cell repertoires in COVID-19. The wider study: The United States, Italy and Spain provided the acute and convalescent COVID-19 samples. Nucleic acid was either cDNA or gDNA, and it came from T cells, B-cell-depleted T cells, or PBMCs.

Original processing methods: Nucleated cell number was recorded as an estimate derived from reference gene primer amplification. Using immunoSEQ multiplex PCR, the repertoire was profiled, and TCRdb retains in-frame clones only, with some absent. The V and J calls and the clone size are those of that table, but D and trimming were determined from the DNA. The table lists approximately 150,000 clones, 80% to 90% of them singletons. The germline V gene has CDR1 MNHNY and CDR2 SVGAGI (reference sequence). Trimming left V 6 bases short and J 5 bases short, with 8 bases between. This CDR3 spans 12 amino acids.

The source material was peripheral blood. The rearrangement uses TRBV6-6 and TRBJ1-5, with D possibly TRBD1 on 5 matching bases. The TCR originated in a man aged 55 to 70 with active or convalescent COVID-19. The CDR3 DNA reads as TGTGCCAGCAGGACAGCATATCAGCCCCAGCATTTT. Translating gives CASRTAYQPQHF.